Following are 14 T cell receptor beta chains from one sample sequenced in a study of beta chain features in type 1 diabetes. Study-level results: TCRB CDR3 length was moderately but significantly reduced in all four CD4+ subsets of Type 1 diabetes patients.

Their antigen targets remain unknown. Every isolated RNA sample was fully reverse transcribed, so sequencing captured expressed TCRB transcripts. The repertoire was sequenced with immunoSEQ multiplex PCR; TCRdb's copy has only in-frame clones and lacks some. The sample lists around 150,000 clones, 10% occurring once. Material: central memory CD4+ T cells from blood. Source of these receptors: a man under 40 with type 1 diabetes.

On this clone: Relative to the germline gene, one junction end is altered; a read error may explain this. The chain recombines TRBV7-7 with TRBJ2-5, with a weak D call TRBD2 (6 bases). Germline CDR1 SSHAT, CDR2 FNYEAQ (reference sequence). This CDR3 comprises 15 residues. The CDR3 nucleotides read TGTGCTAGCAGCTTTGGGACTGGGGGCCAAGAGACCCAGTACTTC. Protein: CASSFGTGGQETQYF.

This clone was picked up a small number of times. The rearrangement joins TRBV28 to TRBJ2-7, with D perhaps TRBD1 (6 bases). This CDR3 spans 12 amino acids. The germline V and J ends were trimmed by 8 bases and 3 bases, with 11 bases remaining between them. Germline-derived CDR1 and CDR2 are MDHEN and SYDVKM. CDR3: CASRDTHYEQYF. CDR3 sequence (DNA): TGTGCCAGCCGGGACACACACTACGAGCAGTACTTC.

This clone was seen a handful of times. The V call is TRBV21-1, the J call TRBJ2-2; TRBD2, the D gene given by the table, was not confirmed from the DNA. TRBV21-1 is noted as a pseudogene. The CDR3 consists of 15 residues. This chain's CDR3 is CASTRREGHTGELFF. CDR3 in DNA: TGTGCCAGCACTAGGCGGGAGGGCCACACCGGGGAGCTGTTTTTT.

This clone was observed a few times. V is TRBV7-2 and J is TRBJ2-6; tentatively, D is TRBD1 (5 bases). Germline CDR1 reads SGHTA; CDR2 reads FQGNSA. The V end lost 1 base, the J end lost 1 base, and 8 bases lay between the germline ends. This CDR3 contains 16 residues. This CDR3 is CASSLGPGSGANVLTF. CDR3 in DNA: TGTGCCAGCAGCTTAGGTCCAGGGTCTGGGGCCAACGTCCTGACTTTC.

J is TRBJ2-1 and V is TRBV7-9, with 8 nucleotides matching TRBD1. The CDR3 spans 15 residues. Germline V lookup: CDR1 SEHNR, CDR2 FQNEAQ (reference sequence). V dropped 5 bases and J dropped 10; count of bases not matched to a gene: 13. The CDR3 sequence: CASSLGSAGGREQFF. The CDR3 DNA follows: TGTGCCAGCAGCCTAGGAAGCGCAGGGGGCAGGGAGCAGTTCTTC.

The rearrangement links TRBV14 to TRBJ2-1, with a tentative D call TRBD1 (6 bases). V lost 0 bases and J lost 0, with 12 bases in between. Per germline, CDR1 SGHDN and CDR2 FVKESK. This CDR3 has 17 residues. CDR3 region: CASSQDRWGRSYNEQFF. The CDR3, as DNA: TGTGCCAGCAGCCAAGATCGTTGGGGGCGCTCCTACAATGAGCAGTTCTTC.

The sample holds a few counts of this clone. V and J are TRBV27 and TRBJ2-3; 9 nucleotides agree with TRBD2. The CDR3 length is 16 residues. V shed 6 bases and J 5 bases; nucleotides not matched to a gene: 12. Per germline, CDR1 MNHEY and CDR2 SMNVEV (reference sequence). CDR3 sequence: CASSPGASGIRDTQYF. In DNA form, the CDR3 reads TGTGCCAGCAGCCCGGGGGCTAGCGGGATTAGAGATACGCAGTATTTT.

This rearrangement joins TRBV28 to TRBJ2-6; D gene ambiguous. Germline V gene sequence: CDR1 MDHEN, CDR2 SYDVKM. The CDR3 has 15 amino acids. With 4 bases removed from V and 4 bases from J, the gap between germline ends came to 11 bases. The CDR3 loop is CASSSQAAGANVLTF. DNA of the CDR3: TGTGCCAGCAGTTCCCAAGCTGCAGGGGCCAACGTCCTGACTTTC.

V and J are TRBV7-9 and TRBJ2-7; 8 bases align to TRBD1. This CDR3 contains 14 residues. Germline V gene sequence: CDR1 SEHNR, CDR2 FQNEAQ (reference sequence). Germline trimming cut 4 bases from V and 3 bases from J; bases unmatched to any gene: 5. This CDR3 reads CASSSVGQDYEQYF. As DNA, the CDR3 is TGTGCCAGCAGCTCAGTGGGACAGGACTACGAGCAGTACTTC.

This clone appeared a few times. The chain couples TRBV6-6 to TRBJ1-2; 7 positions agree with TRBD1. Trimming took 6 bases from V and 4 from J; bases not matched to a gene: 2. Germline V gene sequence: CDR1 MNHNY, CDR2 SVGAGI (reference sequence). The CDR3 is made up of 12 amino acids. CDR3 protein: CASRTGSYGYTF. In DNA, the CDR3 is TGTGCCAGCAGGACAGGGAGCTATGGCTACACCTTC.

This clone was observed a few times. The J gene is TRBJ2-6, the V gene TRBV5-1, with D possibly being TRBD1 (5 bases). The CDR3 runs to 18 residues. The germline CDR1 and CDR2 sequences are SGHRS and YFSETQ. Trimming took 1 base from V and 2 from J, leaving 16 bases between them. CDR3 region: CASSLQGLLIPGANVLTF. The CDR3 nucleotides are TGCGCCAGCAGCTTGCAGGGTCTACTCATCCCTGGGGCCAACGTCCTGACTTTC.

The CDR3 loop reads CASSLETGTSGKQYF. In DNA, the CDR3 is TGTGCCAGCAGCTTAGAAACCGGGACTAGCGGGAAGCAGTACTTC. The genes are TRBV7-7 and TRBJ2-5; TRBD2 aligns across 13 bases. Germline V gene sequence: CDR1 SSHAT, CDR2 FNYEAQ (reference sequence). This CDR3 region has 15 residues. The V gene end was trimmed by 1 base and the J gene end by 11 bases; junction bases not matched to a gene: 7.

The rearrangement links TRBV7-3 to TRBJ2-1, with D possibly being TRBD2 (5 bases). This CDR3 comprises 15 residues. Germline CDR1 reads SGHTA; CDR2 reads FQGTGA. V was shortened by 2 bases and J by 5 bases, with 13 bases between the two germline ends. CDR3 sequence (DNA): TGTGCCAGCAGCTTAGGACCAGCGGAGGACAATGAGCAGTTCTTC. Amino acid sequence: CASSLGPAEDNEQFF. The full variable domain, completed using reference TRBV7-3 and TRBJ2-1, is GAGVSQTPSNKVTEKGKYVELRCDPISGHTALYWYRQSLGQGPEFLIYFQGTGAADDSGLPNDRFFAVRPEGSVSTLKIQRTERGDSAVYLCASSLGPAEDNEQFFGPGTRLTVL.

The chain recombines TRBV15 with TRBJ1-1; TRBD1 might be the D (6 bases). This CDR3 spans 15 amino acids. Germline V gene lookup returns CDR1 LNHNV and CDR2 YYDKDF (reference sequence). V lost 5 bases and J lost 0, with 13 bases in between. The CDR3 here is CATSAGGRMNTEAFF. For the CDR3, the DNA is TGTGCCACCAGCGCCGGGGGGCGCATGAACACTGAAGCTTTCTTT.